This T cell receptor beta chain came from a study of blood T cell repertoires in COVID-19. Study context: The origin of the acute and convalescent COVID-19 samples was the United States, Italy and Spain.

Method: immunoSEQ multiplex PCR; TCRdb's copy keeps in-frame clones and lacks some. Of under 300,000 clones in the sample, 65% to 90% were seen once. The V gene lost 6 bases and the J gene lost 5 bases, with 19 bases spanning the gap. The CDR3 runs 16 residues. Germline V gene data show CDR1 as KGHDR and CDR2 as SFDVKD. The clonotype originates from a human donor in a cohort sampled during active COVID-19. Sample: peripheral blood. J is TRBJ2-1 and V is TRBV24-1, with D possibly TRBD2 on 7 matching bases. Here the CDR3 reads CATSPGGGRFDNEQFF. CDR3 sequence (DNA): TGTGCCACCAGTCCTGGGGGGGGCAGGTTTGACAATGAGCAGTTCTTC.